This T cell receptor beta chain was recovered during a study of T cell repertoires in cytomegalovirus infection. Turning to the study itself: In the study, CMV epitopes included recently identified HLA-C-restricted and well-studied HLA-B-restricted ones. Indications came from public TCR beta signatures; they pointed to CMV infection and to a matching HLA type.

This CDR3 is 16 amino acids long. The germline V gene has CDR1 LNHDA and CDR2 SQIVND (reference sequence). The V and J ends lost 4 bases and 1 base, in that order; junction bases with no gene match: 5. In this sample, this clonotype turned up once. Its antigen remains unidentified. Study-wide points: Summed frequency of shared TCR beta families picked out CMV carriers who also had the relevant HLA. Predominance within the ex vivo response was attributable to HLA-C-restricted CMV-specific TCR beta clonotypes.

TCRdb reanalysed the reads using MiXCR and keeps one entry per CDR3 protein. The sample includes hundreds of thousands of distinct CDR3 sequences, 33% of them seen just once. This material consisted of cultured PBMCs, taken from culture after CMV antigen stimulation. The gene calls are TRBV19 and TRBJ1-4; 8 bases fit TRBD1. The sequence derives from a human donor in good health (CMV status not recorded). Some clones in this sample may be carry-over from other donors' samples. For the CDR3, the DNA is TGTGCCAGTAGTACGACAGGGGAGGTAACTAATGAAAAACTGTTTTTT. It specifies CASSTTGEVTNEKLFF.